This TCR beta chain was recovered during a study of T cells in Graves' hyperthyroidism and ophthalmopathy. This clonotype was counted many times. Its antigen is still unknown. Amplified TCR beta CDR3 regions came from RNA transcripts. First-round RT-PCR of the TCR CDR3 relied on the HTBI primer set. TCRdb ran MiXCR on the multiplex PCR reads and lists one entry per CDR3 protein. The sample consists of 300,000 to 400,000 distinct CDR3 sequences, around 20% of them appearing once. The V and J ends lost 5 bases and 9 bases respectively, with 17 bases between them. This CDR3 is built from 14 residues. Germline CDR1 is SGHVS and CDR2 is FQNEAQ. Study findings and constraints: Model predictions of ophthalmopathy came a median around 7.1 months before onset.

The material sequenced was blood. The receptor was isolated from a woman aged 50 to 65 with Graves' hyperthyroidism. The rearrangement links TRBV7-8 to TRBJ1-5; D is undetermined. CDR3 protein: CASSPDDEMGPQHF. The CDR3 DNA sequence: TGTGCCAGCAGCCCTGATGATGAGATGGGGCCCCAGCATTTT.